Following are 29 T cell receptor beta chains from one sample sequenced in a study of cytomegalovirus exposure and HLA in healthy donors. The protocol was immunoSEQ multiplex PCR, while the TCRdb copy is restricted to in-frame clones and leaves out a portion. The sample yields some 130,000 clones, 88% seen once. What was sequenced was PBMCs. Receptor source: a young woman in good health and CMV-seropositive.

The chain carries TRBV5-6 and TRBJ1-2; a possible D gene is TRBD1 (5 bases). Germline V gene sequence: CDR1 SGHDT, CDR2 YYEEEE. Trimming pared 2 bases from V and 5 bases from J, leaving 13 bases between. CDR3 length: 14 amino acids. The CDR3 nucleotides are TGTGCCAGCAGCTTTCAGGGTGCACCATATGGCTACACCTTC. This gives the protein CASSFQGAPYGYTF.

J is TRBJ1-5 and V is TRBV11-2, with a weak D call TRBD1 (6 bases). The CDR3 consists of 15 residues. The V gene lost 5 bases and the J gene lost 5 bases, with 16 bases spanning the gap. Germline lookup yields CDR1 SGHAT and CDR2 FQNNGV. The CDR3 reads CASSQGQSYHQPQHF. The CDR3 DNA follows: TGTGCCAGCAGCCAAGGACAGAGCTATCATCAGCCCCAGCATTTT.

This clone came up a few times. The genes are TRBV27 and TRBJ2-4, with D unclear. V lost 6 bases and J 9 bases, leaving 3 bases between the germline ends. Germline-derived CDR1 and CDR2 are MNHEY and SMNVEV (reference sequence). This CDR3 spans 9 amino acids. The CDR3 region has the DNA TGTGCCAGCAGCTCCATTCAGTACTTC. Amino acids: CASSSIQYF.

The rearrangement links TRBV30 to TRBJ1-1; TRBD1 is a possible D gene (5 bases). V was pared by 2 bases and J by 0 bases, with 7 bases between. The CDR3 is made up of 13 amino acids. The V gene's germline CDR1 is GTSNPN and CDR2 SVGIG (reference sequence). As DNA, the CDR3 is TGTGCCTGGAGTCTCAGGGTGAACACTGAAGCTTTCTTT. Translating gives CAWSLRVNTEAFF.

The rearrangement uses TRBV30 and TRBJ1-3; D gene uncertain. The CDR3 is 13 residues long. Germline values: CDR1 GTSNPN, CDR2 SVGIG (reference sequence). V lost 0 bases, J lost 0 bases, and 3 bases lay in between. In DNA form, the CDR3 reads TGTGCCTGGAGTGTCATCTCTGGAAACACCATATATTTT. Translated: CAWSVISGNTIYF.

This chain joins TRBV11-2 and TRBJ2-7; no clear D gene. The V gene lost 6 bases and the J gene lost 6 bases, with 18 bases spanning the gap. CDR1 and CDR2 from the germline V gene are SGHAT and FQNNGV. CDR3 size: 14 residues. CDR3 sequence reads: CASSRGFSSLEQYF. Here the CDR3 DNA reads TGTGCCAGCAGTCGTGGCTTCTCTTCCCTCGAGCAGTACTTC.

V usage is TRBV6-1 and J usage is TRBJ2-7, with TRBD1 matching over 8 bases. The CDR3 totals 15 residues. V was pared by 7 bases and J by 0 bases, with 8 bases of the junction left unmatched. Looked up from germline, CDR1 is MNHNS and CDR2 is SASEGT. Here the CDR3 DNA reads TGTGCCAGCAATGACAGGGGCCCCTTCTCCTACGAGCAGTACTTC. It translates to CASNDRGPFSYEQYF.

The chain employs TRBV30 and TRBJ1-2; 10 nucleotides line up with TRBD1. Trimming cost V 2 bases and J 5 bases; bases outside gene matches: 8. The germline CDR1 and CDR2 sequences are GTSNPN and SVGIG (reference sequence). The CDR3 contains 15 residues. In DNA form, the CDR3 reads TGTGCCTGGAGTCCTCCGGGACAGGGGTTTTATGGCTACACCTTC. It encodes CAWSPPGQGFYGYTF.

The chain recombines TRBV27 with TRBJ1-1; 7 nucleotides align to TRBD1. This CDR3 comprises 14 residues. CDR1 is MNHEY and CDR2 is SMNVEV in the germline V gene (reference sequence). The junction had 5 bases not matched to a gene; V was cut back by 3 bases and J by 4 bases. For the CDR3, the DNA is TGTGCCAGCAGTTTCCGACAGGGTGGCACTGAAGCTTTCTTT. This codes for CASSFRQGGTEAFF.

The rearrangement joins TRBV9 to TRBJ2-1, with D maybe TRBD2 (6 bases). Per germline, CDR1 SGDLS and CDR2 YYNGEE. The CDR3 extends over 13 amino acids. V lost 4 bases and J 10 bases, leaving 15 bases between the germline ends. The CDR3 nucleotides read TGTGCCAGCAGCCCCCTGGGCGGGGTAGAGCAGTTCTTC. It specifies CASSPLGGVEQFF. Full variable domain (remainder filled in from reference TRBV9 and TRBJ2-1): DSGVTQTPKHLITATGQRVTLRCSPRSGDLSVYWYQQSLDQGLQFLIQYYNGEERAKGNILERFSAQQFPDLHSELNLSSLELGDSALYFCASSPLGGVEQFFGPGTRLTVL.

V usage is TRBV28 and J usage is TRBJ1-5; D is possibly TRBD1 (5 bases). CDR1 is MDHEN, CDR2 SYDVKM, per germline. The CDR3 loop spans 13 amino acids. Trimming shortened V by 6 bases and J by 5 bases, and 11 bases separated the two germline ends. The CDR3 sequence: CASSSRGHQPQHF. The CDR3 DNA reads as TGTGCCAGCAGCTCGCGGGGCCATCAGCCCCAGCATTTT.

This chain connects TRBV4-3 to TRBJ1-2; TRBD1 matches 12 bases. V lost 1 base to trimming and J lost 8 bases; unmatched junction nucleotides: 8. CDR1 and CDR2 from the germline V gene are LGHNA and YSLEER. The CDR3 covers 16 residues. Here the CDR3 DNA reads TGCGCCAGCAGCCAAGGATTGGGACAGGGGGCGGGCGGCTACACCTTC. Translated, it gives CASSQGLGQGAGGYTF.

This chain connects TRBV7-9 to TRBJ2-1; maybe TRBD2 (5 bases). Germline V gene data show CDR1 as SEHNR and CDR2 as FQNEAQ (reference sequence). Trimming left V 3 bases short and J 9 bases short, with 21 bases between. CDR3 length: 16 residues. The CDR3 nucleotides are TGTGCCAGCAGCTTTAATTACGGCAGGTCGAGCGGTGAGCAGTTCTTC. It encodes CASSFNYGRSSGEQFF.

The J gene is TRBJ1-3, the V gene TRBV6-5; D remains ambiguous. The CDR3 sequence is 15 residues long. The ends were cut back, 0 bases at V and 6 bases at J, with 12 bases in the middle. CDR1 and CDR2 from the germline V gene are MNHEY and SVGAGI. CDR3 in amino acids: CASSYSGRRENTIYF. The CDR3 DNA sequence: TGTGCCAGCAGTTACTCGGGCAGGAGGGAAAACACCATATATTTT.

This clone has just one count. V and J are TRBV5-1 and TRBJ1-6; 7 bases map to TRBD1. This CDR3 region has 16 residues. The V and J ends lost 0 bases and 10 bases, in that order; junction bases with no gene match: 10. Germline lookup yields CDR1 SGHRS and CDR2 YFSETQ. CDR3 region: CASSLVSGGSRSPLHF. DNA for the CDR3: TGCGCCAGCAGCTTGGTATCAGGGGGTTCACGGTCACCCCTCCACTTT.

This clone was recorded once. The CDR3, as DNA: TGTGCCAGCTCCCCTCAACTTGGGACACAAACGAACACTGAAGCTTTCTTT. It encodes CASSPQLGTQTNTEAFF. The chain has TRBV18 and TRBJ1-1; weak D call: TRBD1 (6 bases). This CDR3 is 17 amino acids long. Germline V gene sequence: CDR1 KGHSH, CDR2 LQKENI. The V end lost 6 bases, the J end lost 1 base, and 21 bases lay between the germline ends.

The chain carries TRBV13 and TRBJ1-3, with a possible D match to TRBD1 (5 bases). Germline V gene sequence: CDR1 PRHDT, CDR2 FYEKMQ (reference sequence). The CDR3 covers 14 residues. V shed 5 bases and J shed 0 bases, with 8 bases lying between them. CDR3 protein: CASSRQSSGNTIYF. The CDR3 DNA is TGTGCCAGCAGCCGACAGTCCTCTGGAAACACCATATATTTT.

This clone was seen a few times. The chain uses TRBV13 and TRBJ2-1; D is ambiguous. V gave up 0 bases and J gave up 8 bases, with 2 bases separating them. The CDR3 sequence is 11 residues long. Germline CDR1 reads PRHDT; CDR2 reads FYEKMQ (reference sequence). Here the CDR3 DNA reads TGTGCCAGCAGCTTAGGCTATGAGCAGTTCTTC. This codes for CASSLGYEQFF.

The chain joins TRBV7-6 to TRBJ1-5, with D maybe TRBD1 (5 bases). The CDR3 runs to 13 residues. The germline V gene encodes CDR1 SGHVS and CDR2 FNYEAQ. The ends were cut back, 2 bases at V and 4 bases at J, with 6 bases in the middle. CDR3 amino acids: CASSLRGNQPQHF. CDR3 coding DNA: TGTGCCAGCAGCTTAAGGGGTAATCAGCCCCAGCATTTT.

The V call is TRBV4-2, the J call TRBJ1-1; 8 bases line up with TRBD1. V shed 4 bases, J shed 10 bases, and the junction held 11 bases outside the gene matches. Germline V gene data show CDR1 as LGHNA and CDR2 as YNFKEQ. The CDR3 spans 14 residues. This chain's CDR3 is CASSPPGGASIAFF. The CDR3 coding sequence is TGTGCCAGCAGCCCCCCAGGGGGCGCTTCCATAGCTTTCTTT.

The rearrangement joins TRBV20-1 to TRBJ2-7, with D possibly TRBD1 on 5 matching bases. The CDR3 contains 11 residues. Per the germline V gene, CDR1 is DFQATT and CDR2 is SNEGSKA (reference sequence). Trimming stripped 1 base from V and 8 bases from J, with 9 bases between. The CDR3 DNA reads as TGCAGTGCTAGAGGGGGCCAAAAGCAGTACTTC. Translated: CSARGGQKQYF.

This chain links TRBV5-1 with TRBJ2-3; D is possibly TRBD2 (5 bases). The V gene's germline CDR1 is SGHRS and CDR2 YFSETQ. Trimming removed 0 bases from V and 6 bases from J, with 8 bases in between. The CDR3 loop spans 13 amino acids. The CDR3: CASSLGRGDTQYF. CDR3 nucleotide sequence: TGCGCCAGCAGCTTGGGACGAGGGGATACGCAGTATTTT.

The chain employs TRBV6-1 and TRBJ2-1, with 10 bases fitting TRBD2. Unmatched junction bases numbered 9, after V lost 4 bases and J lost 9 bases. In germline, CDR1 is MNHNS, CDR2 SASEGT. The CDR3 spans 15 residues. The CDR3 sequence: CASSALAGAGGEQFF. DNA of the CDR3: TGTGCCAGCAGTGCTCTAGCGGGGGCGGGGGGTGAGCAGTTCTTC.

The chain combines TRBV6-6 with TRBJ2-3; D is perhaps TRBD2 (5 bases). CDR1 is MNHNY, CDR2 SVGAGI, per germline (reference sequence). This CDR3 comprises 15 residues. V was pared by 2 bases and J by 4 bases, with 13 bases between. DNA for the CDR3: TGTGCCAGCAGTTACACGGGGTTACTATCAGATACGCAGTATTTT. Protein: CASSYTGLLSDTQYF.

As regards this clone: A junction boundary mismatches the germline segment, possibly from a read error. The J gene is TRBJ2-1, the V gene TRBV19; 9 nucleotides line up with TRBD1. Germline V gene lookup returns CDR1 LNHDA and CDR2 SQIVND (reference sequence). This CDR3 has 15 residues. The CDR3 here is CASSPRTGAYDEQFF. The CDR3 DNA follows: TGTGCCAGTAGTCCAAGGACAGGGGCCTACGATGAGCAGTTCTTC.

The chain has TRBV2 and TRBJ1-6, with 7 bases that match TRBD1. This CDR3 region has 14 residues. Germline assignment: CDR1 SNHLY and CDR2 FYNNEI. V shed 8 bases and J 10 bases; nucleotides not matched to a gene: 11. The DNA for the CDR3 is TGTGCCAGCGGGAAGCAGGGGGTGGGCTCACCCCTCCACTTT. This gives the protein CASGKQGVGSPLHF.

The CDR3, as DNA: TGCAGCGTTGAAGATCTAAACGAGGGGGTTGGAAACTATGGCTACACCTTC. This translates into CSVEDLNEGVGNYGYTF. The J gene is TRBJ1-2, the V gene TRBV29-1, with a tentative D call TRBD1 (6 bases). The CDR3 runs to 17 residues. The ends were cut back, 0 bases at V and 2 bases at J, with 19 bases in the middle. In germline, CDR1 is SQVTM, CDR2 ANQGSEA.

The chain is built from TRBV2 and TRBJ2-2; TRBD2 matches at 7 bases. Germline loops: CDR1 SNHLY, CDR2 FYNNEI. V gave up 6 bases and J gave up 6 bases; unmatched junction bases: 7. This CDR3 has 14 amino acids. The chain's CDR3 is CASRAGLSSGELFF. For the CDR3, the DNA is TGTGCCAGCAGGGCGGGACTAAGCTCCGGGGAGCTGTTTTTT.

This chain joins TRBV19 and TRBJ2-7, with no clear D. The V end lost 6 bases, the J end lost 3 bases, and 12 bases lay between the germline ends. Germline values: CDR1 LNHDA, CDR2 SQIVND (reference sequence). The CDR3 consists of 13 residues. CDR3 region: CASSPSFSYEQYF. CDR3 nucleotides: TGTGCCAGTAGCCCTTCGTTCAGCTACGAGCAGTACTTC.